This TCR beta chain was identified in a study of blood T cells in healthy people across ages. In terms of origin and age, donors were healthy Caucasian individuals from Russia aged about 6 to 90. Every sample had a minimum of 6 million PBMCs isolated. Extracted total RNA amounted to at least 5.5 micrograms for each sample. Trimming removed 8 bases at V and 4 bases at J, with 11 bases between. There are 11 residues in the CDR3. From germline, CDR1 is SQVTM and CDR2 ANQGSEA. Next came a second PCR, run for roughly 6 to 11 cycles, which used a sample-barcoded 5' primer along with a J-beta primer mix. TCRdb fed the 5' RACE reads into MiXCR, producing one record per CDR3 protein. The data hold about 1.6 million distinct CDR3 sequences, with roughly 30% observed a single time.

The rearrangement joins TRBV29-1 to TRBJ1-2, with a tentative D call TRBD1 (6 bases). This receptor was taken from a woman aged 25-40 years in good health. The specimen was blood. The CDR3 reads CSSWGPYGYTF. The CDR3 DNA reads TGCAGCTCCTGGGGGCCCTATGGCTACACCTTC.